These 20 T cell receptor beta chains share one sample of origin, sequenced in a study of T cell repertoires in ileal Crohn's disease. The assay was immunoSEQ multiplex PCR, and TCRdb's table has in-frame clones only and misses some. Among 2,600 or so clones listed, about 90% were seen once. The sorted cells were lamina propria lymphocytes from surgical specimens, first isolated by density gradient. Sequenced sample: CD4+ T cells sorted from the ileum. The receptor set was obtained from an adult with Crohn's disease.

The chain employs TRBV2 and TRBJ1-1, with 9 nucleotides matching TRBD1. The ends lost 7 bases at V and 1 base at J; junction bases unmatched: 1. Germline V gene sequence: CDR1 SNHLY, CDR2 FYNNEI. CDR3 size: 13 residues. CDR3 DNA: TGTGCCAGCATGGGACAGGGGAACACTGAAGCTTTCTTT. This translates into CASMGQGNTEAFF.

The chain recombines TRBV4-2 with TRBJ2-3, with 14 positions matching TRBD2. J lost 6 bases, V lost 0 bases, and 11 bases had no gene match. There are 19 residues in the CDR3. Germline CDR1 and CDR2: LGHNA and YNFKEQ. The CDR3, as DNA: TGTGCCAGCAGCCAAGAATCCCCGGGACTAGCGGGAGAGTGGGATACGCAGTATTTT. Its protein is CASSQESPGLAGEWDTQYF.

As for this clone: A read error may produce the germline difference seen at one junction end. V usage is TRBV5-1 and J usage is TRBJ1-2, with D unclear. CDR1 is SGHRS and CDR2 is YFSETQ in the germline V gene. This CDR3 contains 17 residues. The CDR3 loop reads CASRLAEGQAVAYGYTF. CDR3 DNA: TGCGCCAGCAGATTGGCGGAGGGCCAGGCGGTTGCCTATGGCTACACCTTC.

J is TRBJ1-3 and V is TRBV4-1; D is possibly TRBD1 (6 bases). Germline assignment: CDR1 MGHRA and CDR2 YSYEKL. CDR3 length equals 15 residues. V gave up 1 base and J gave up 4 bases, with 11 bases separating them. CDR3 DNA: TGCGCCAGCAGCCAAGTGGTGGGGGCGGGAAACACCATATATTTT. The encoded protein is CASSQVVGAGNTIYF.

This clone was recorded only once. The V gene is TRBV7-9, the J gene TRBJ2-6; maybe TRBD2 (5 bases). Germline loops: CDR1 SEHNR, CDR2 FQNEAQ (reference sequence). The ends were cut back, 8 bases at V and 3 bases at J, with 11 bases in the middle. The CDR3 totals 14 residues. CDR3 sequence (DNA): TGTGCCAGCCGCCGAGGGCGTGGGGCCAACGTCCTGACTTTC. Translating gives CASRRGRGANVLTF.

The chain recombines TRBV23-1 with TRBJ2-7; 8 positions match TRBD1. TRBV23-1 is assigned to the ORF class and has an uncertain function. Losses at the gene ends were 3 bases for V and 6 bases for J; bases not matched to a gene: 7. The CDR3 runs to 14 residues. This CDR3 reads CASSHRTGPIEQYF. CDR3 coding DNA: TGCGCCAGCAGTCACCGGACAGGGCCCATCGAGCAGTACTTC.

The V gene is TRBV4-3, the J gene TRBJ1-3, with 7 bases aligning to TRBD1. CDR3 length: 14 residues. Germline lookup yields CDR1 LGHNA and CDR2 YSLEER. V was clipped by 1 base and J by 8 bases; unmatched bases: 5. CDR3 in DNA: TGCGCCAGCAGCCAAGCGCCCAGGGGGGACACCATATATTTT. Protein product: CASSQAPRGDTIYF.

Written as DNA, the CDR3 is TGTGCCAGCAGTTGGACAGGGTCCTTCTACGAGCAGTACTTC. Translation: CASSWTGSFYEQYF. This rearrangement joins TRBV28 to TRBJ2-7; 8 bases map to TRBD1. V gave up 4 bases and J gave up 3 bases; unmatched junction bases: 5. Germline V gives CDR1 MDHEN, CDR2 SYDVKM. CDR3 length: 14 residues.

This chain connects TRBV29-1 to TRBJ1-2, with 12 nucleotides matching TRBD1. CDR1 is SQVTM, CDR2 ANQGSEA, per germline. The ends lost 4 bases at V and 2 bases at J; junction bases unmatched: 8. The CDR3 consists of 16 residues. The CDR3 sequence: CSVGGQGAQFNYGYTF. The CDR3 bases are TGCAGCGTTGGGGGACAGGGGGCGCAATTCAACTATGGCTACACCTTC.

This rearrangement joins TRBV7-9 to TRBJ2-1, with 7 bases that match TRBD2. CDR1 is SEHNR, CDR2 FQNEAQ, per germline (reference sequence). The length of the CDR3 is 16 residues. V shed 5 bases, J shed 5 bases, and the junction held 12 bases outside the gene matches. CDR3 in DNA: TGTGCCAGCAGCCCCGCAAGGGCTAGCGGAAACAATGAGCAGTTCTTC. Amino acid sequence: CASSPARASGNNEQFF.

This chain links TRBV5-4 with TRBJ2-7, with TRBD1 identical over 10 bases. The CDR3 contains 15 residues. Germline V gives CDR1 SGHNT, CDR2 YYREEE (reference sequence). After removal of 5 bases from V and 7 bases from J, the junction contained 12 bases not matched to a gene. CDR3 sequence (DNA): TGTGCCAGCAGTCAGGAGACAGGGGGCCTCGGTGAGCAGTACTTC. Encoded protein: CASSQETGGLGEQYF.

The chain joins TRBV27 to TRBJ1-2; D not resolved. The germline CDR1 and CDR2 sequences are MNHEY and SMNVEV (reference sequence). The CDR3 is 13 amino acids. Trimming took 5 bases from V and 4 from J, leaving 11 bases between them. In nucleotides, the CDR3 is TGTGCCAGCAGTCCGGGAGGAGTCTATGGCTACACCTTC. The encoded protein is CASSPGGVYGYTF.

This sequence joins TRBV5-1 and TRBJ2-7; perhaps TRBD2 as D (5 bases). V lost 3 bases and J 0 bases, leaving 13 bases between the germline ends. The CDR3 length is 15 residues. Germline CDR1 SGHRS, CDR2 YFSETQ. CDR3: CASSSDLLVSYEQYF. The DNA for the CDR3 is TGCGCCAGCAGCTCGGACTTACTTGTCTCCTACGAGCAGTACTTC.

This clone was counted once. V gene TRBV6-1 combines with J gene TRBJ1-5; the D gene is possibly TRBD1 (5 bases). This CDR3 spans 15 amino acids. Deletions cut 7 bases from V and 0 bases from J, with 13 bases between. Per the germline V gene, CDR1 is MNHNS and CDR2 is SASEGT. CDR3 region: CASTSGGSSNQPQHF. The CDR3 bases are TGTGCCAGCACCTCGGGGGGATCTAGCAATCAGCCCCAGCATTTT.

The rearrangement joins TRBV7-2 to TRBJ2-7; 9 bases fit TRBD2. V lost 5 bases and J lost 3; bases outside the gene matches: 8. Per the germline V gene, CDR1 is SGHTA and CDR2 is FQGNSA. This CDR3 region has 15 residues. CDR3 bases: TGTGCCAGCAGCAACCCCGGGACTAGCAGCTACGAGCAGTACTTC. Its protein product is CASSNPGTSSYEQYF.

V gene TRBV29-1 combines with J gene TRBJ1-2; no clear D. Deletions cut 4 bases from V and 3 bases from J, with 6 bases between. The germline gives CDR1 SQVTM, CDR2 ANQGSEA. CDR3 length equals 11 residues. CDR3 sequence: CSVGQDYGYTF. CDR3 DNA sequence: TGCAGCGTTGGGCAAGACTATGGCTACACCTTC.

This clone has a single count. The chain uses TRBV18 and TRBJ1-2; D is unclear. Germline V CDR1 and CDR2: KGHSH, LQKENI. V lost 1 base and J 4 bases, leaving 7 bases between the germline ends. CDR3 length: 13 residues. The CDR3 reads CASSPRQAYGYTF. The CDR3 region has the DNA TGTGCCAGCTCACCACGGCAGGCCTATGGCTACACCTTC.

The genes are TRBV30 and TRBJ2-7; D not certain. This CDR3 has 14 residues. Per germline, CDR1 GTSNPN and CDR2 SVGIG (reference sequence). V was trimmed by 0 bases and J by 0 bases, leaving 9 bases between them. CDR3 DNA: TGTGCCTGGAGTGTTGGAGACTCCTCCTACGAGCAGTACTTC. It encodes CAWSVGDSSYEQYF. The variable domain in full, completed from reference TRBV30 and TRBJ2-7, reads SQTIHQWPATLVQPVGSPLSLECTVEGTSNPNLYWYRQAAGRGLQLLFYSVGIGQISSEVPQNLSASRPQDRQFILSSKKLLLSDSGFYLCAWSVGDSSYEQYFGPGTRLTVT.

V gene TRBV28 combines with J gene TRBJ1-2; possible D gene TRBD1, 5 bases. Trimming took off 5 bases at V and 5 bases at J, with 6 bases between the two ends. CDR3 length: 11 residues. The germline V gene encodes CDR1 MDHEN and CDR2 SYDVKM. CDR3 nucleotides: TGTGCCAGCAGTGACAGTTATGGCTACACCTTC. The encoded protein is CASSDSYGYTF.

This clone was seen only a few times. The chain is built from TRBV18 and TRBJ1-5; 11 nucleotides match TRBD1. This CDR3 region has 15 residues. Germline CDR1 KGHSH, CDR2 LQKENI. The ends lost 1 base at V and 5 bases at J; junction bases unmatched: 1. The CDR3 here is CASSPRTGGDQPQHF. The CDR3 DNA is TGTGCCAGCTCACCACGGACAGGGGGCGATCAGCCCCAGCATTTT.